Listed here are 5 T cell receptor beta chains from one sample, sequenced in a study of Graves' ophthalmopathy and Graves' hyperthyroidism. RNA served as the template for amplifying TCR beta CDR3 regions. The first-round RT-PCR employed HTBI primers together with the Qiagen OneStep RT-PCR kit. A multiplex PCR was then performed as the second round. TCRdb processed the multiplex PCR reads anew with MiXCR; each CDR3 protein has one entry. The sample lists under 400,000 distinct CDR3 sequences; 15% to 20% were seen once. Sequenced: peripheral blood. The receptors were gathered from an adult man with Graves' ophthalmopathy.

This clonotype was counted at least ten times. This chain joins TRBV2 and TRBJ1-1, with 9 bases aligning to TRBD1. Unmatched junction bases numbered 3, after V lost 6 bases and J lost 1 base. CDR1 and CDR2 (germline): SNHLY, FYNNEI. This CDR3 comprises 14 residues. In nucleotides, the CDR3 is TGTGCCAGCAGAGACAGGGGGGGGAACACTGAAGCTTTCTTT. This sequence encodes CASRDRGGNTEAFF.

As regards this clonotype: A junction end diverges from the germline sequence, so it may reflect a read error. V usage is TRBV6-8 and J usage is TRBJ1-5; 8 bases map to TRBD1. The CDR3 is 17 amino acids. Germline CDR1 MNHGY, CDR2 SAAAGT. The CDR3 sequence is CASSHSTGEASNQPQHF. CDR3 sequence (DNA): TGTGCCAGCAGTCACTCGACAGGGGAAGCAAGCAATCAGCCCCAGCATTTT.

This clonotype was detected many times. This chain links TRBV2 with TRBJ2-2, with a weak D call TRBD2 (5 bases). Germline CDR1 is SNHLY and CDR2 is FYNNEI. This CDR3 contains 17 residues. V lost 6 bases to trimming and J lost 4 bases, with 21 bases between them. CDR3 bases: TGTGCCAGCAGCAGTGGGCCCGTTGGCGCGGGCACCGGGGAGCTGTTTTTT. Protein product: CASSSGPVGAGTGELFF.

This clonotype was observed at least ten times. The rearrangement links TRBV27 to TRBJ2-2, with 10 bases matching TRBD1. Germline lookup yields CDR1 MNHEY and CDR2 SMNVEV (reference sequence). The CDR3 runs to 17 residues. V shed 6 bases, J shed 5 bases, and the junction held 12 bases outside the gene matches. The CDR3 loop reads CASRLERQGAYTGELFF. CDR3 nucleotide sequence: TGTGCCAGCAGACTAGAGCGACAGGGGGCTTATACCGGGGAGCTGTTTTTT.

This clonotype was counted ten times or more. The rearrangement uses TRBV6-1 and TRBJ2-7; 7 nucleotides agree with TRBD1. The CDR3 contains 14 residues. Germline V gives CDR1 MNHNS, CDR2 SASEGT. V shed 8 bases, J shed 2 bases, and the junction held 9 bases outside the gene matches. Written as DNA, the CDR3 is TGTGCCAGCGTAAGGGTTCAGGGGGCCTACGAGCAGTACTTC. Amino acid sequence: CASVRVQGAYEQYF.